This T cell receptor (beta chain) was profiled in a study of blood T cell repertoires in COVID-19. Study as a whole: Sites in the United States, Italy and Spain provided acute and convalescent COVID-19 samples. Sources were T cells, B-cell-depleted T cells, or PBMCs; the material itself was cDNA or gDNA.

Methods used by the authors: Cell counts per sample came from amplifying reference gene primers. Here immunoSEQ multiplex PCR was the method, and the copy in TCRdb shows in-frame clones only, minus some. The V and J calls and clone size were taken over from that table, and D and trimming were inferred from the DNA. This sample has roughly 190,000 clones, with around 76% found just once. Trimming pared 3 bases from V and 5 bases from J, leaving 22 bases between. This CDR3 is built from 17 residues. Germline CDR1 and CDR2: SEHNR and FQNEAQ (reference sequence). This clonotype originated in a woman in her 50s with active or convalescent COVID-19. Input material: peripheral blood. The rearrangement joins TRBV7-9 to TRBJ2-5; maybe TRBD1 (6 bases). The CDR3: CASSLVSDPSQGETQYF. CDR3 sequence (DNA): TGTGCCAGCAGCTTGGTGTCTGATCCCTCGCAGGGGGAGACCCAGTACTTC.